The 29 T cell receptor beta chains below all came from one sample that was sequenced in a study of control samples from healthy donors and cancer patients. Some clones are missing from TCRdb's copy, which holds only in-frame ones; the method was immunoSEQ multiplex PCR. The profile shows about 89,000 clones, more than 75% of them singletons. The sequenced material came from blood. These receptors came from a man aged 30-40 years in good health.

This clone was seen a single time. In nucleotides, the CDR3 is TGTGCCAGCAGCCAGGGCCGCCTCTACAATGAGCAGTTCTTC. This translates into CASSQGRLYNEQFF. This chain connects TRBV5-6 to TRBJ2-1, with D tentatively TRBD1 (5 bases). Per germline, CDR1 SGHDT and CDR2 YYEEEE. This CDR3 has 14 amino acids. V was pared by 4 bases and J by 3 bases, with 11 bases between.

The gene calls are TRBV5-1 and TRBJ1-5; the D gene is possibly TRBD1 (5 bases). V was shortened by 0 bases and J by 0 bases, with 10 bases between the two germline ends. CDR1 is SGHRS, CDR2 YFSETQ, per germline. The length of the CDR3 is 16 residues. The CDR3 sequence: CASSLGYGGSNQPQHF. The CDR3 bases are TGCGCCAGCAGCTTGGGTTATGGGGGTAGCAATCAGCCCCAGCATTTT.

CDR3 in amino acids: CASSPGGGEAFF. CDR3 sequence (DNA): TGTGCCAGCAGCCCCGGGGGGGGTGAAGCTTTCTTT. The chain carries TRBV6-5 and TRBJ1-1, with a tentative D call TRBD1 (5 bases). Germline assignment: CDR1 MNHEY and CDR2 SVGAGI. The CDR3 has 12 residues. Trimming stripped 6 bases from V and 7 bases from J, with 12 bases between.

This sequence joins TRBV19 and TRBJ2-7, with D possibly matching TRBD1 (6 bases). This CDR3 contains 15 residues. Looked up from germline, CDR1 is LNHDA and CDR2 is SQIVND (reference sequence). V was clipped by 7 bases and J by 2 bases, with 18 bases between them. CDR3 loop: CASTAGGQLTYEQYF. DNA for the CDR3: TGTGCCAGTACTGCGGGCGGACAGCTAACCTACGAGCAGTACTTC. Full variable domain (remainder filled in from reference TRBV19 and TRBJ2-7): DGGITQSPKYLFRKEGQNVTLSCEQNLNHDAMYWYRQDPGQGLRLIYYSQIVNDFQKGDIAEGYSVSREKKESFPLTVTSAQKNPTAFYLCASTAGGQLTYEQYFGPGTRLTVT.

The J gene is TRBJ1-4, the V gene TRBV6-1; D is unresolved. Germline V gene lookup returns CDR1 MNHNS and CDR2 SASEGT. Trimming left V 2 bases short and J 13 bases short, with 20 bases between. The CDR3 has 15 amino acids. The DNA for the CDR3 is TGTGCCAGCAGTGAATTCCCTCACGGCGGGATTACACTGTTTTTT. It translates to CASSEFPHGGITLFF.

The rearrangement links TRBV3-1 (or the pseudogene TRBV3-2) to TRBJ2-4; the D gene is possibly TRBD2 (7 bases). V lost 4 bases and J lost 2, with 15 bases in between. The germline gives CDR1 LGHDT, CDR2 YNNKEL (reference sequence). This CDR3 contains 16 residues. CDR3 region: CASSPGGGGSKNIQYF. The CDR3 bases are TGTGCCAGCAGCCCTGGGGGCGGGGGCTCCAAAAACATTCAGTACTTC.

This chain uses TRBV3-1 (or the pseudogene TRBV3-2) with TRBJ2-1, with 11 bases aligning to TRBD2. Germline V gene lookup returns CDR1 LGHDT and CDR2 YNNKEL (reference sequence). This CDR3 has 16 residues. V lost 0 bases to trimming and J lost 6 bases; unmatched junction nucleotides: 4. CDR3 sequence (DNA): TGTGCCAGCAGCCAAGAGGCGACTAGCGGGACCAATGAGCAGTTCTTC. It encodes CASSQEATSGTNEQFF.

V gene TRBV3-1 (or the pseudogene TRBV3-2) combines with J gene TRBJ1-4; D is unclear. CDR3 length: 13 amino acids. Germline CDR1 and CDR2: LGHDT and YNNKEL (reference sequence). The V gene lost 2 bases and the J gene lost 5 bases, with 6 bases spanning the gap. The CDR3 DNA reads TGTGCCAGCAGCCAAACTGAAAATGAAAAACTGTTTTTT. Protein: CASSQTENEKLFF.

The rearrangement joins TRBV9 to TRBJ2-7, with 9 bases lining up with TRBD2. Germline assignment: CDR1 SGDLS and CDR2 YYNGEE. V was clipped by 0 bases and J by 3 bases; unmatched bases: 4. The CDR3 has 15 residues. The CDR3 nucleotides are TGTGCCAGCAGCGTAGAGACTAGCGGCCTCTACGAGCAGTACTTC. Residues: CASSVETSGLYEQYF.

The CDR3 spells CASSSNLQGIGRAFF. As DNA, the CDR3 is TGTGCCAGCAGTTCCAATCTACAGGGAATTGGAAGAGCTTTCTTT. The chain carries TRBV6-5 and TRBJ1-1, with TRBD1 as a possible D gene (6 bases). Germline lookup yields CDR1 MNHEY and CDR2 SVGAGI. With 4 bases removed from V and 10 bases from J, the gap between germline ends came to 22 bases. The CDR3 extends over 15 amino acids.

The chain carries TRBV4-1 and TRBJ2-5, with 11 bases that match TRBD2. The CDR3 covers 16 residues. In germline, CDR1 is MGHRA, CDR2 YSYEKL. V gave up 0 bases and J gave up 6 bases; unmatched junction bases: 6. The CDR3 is CASSQEPSGGWKTQYF. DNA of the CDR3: TGCGCCAGCAGCCAAGAGCCTAGCGGGGGGTGGAAGACCCAGTACTTC.

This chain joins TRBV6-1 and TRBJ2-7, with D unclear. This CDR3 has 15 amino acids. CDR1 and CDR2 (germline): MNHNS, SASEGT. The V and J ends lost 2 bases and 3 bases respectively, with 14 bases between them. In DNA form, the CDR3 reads TGTGCCAGCAGTGAATTTCAGGCTGGATTCTACGAGCAGTACGTC. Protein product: CASSEFQAGFYEQYV.

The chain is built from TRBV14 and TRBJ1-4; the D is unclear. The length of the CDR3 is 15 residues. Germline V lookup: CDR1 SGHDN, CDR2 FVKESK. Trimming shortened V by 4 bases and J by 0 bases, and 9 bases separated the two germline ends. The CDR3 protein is CASSRMGATNEKLFF. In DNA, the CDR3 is TGTGCCAGCAGCCGCATGGGCGCAACTAATGAAAAACTGTTTTTT.

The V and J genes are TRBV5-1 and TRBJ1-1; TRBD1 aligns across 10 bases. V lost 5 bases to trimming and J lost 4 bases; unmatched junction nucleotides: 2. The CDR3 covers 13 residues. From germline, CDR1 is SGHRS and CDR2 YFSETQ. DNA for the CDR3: TGCGCCAGCAGGGGGACAGGGGCCACTGAAGCTTTCTTT. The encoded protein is CASRGTGATEAFF.

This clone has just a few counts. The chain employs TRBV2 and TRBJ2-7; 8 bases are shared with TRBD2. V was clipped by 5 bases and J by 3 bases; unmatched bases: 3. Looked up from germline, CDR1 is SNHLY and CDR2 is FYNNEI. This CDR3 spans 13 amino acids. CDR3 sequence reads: CASSLSGGYEQYV. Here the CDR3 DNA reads TGTGCCAGCAGTCTCAGCGGGGGCTACGAGCAGTACGTC.

The CDR3 DNA follows: TGTGCCAGCGCGACGGGGAACACTGAAGCTTTCTTT. Amino acid sequence: CASATGNTEAFF. The J gene is TRBJ1-1, the V gene TRBV21-1. TRBV21-1 corresponds to a pseudogene. This CDR3 is 12 amino acids long.

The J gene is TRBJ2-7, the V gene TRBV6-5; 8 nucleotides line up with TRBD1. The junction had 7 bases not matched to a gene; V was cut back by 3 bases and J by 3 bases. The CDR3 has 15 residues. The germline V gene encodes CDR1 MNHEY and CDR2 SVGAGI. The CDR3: CASSYWGDRGYEQYF. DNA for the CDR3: TGTGCCAGCAGTTATTGGGGAGACAGGGGCTACGAGCAGTACTTC.

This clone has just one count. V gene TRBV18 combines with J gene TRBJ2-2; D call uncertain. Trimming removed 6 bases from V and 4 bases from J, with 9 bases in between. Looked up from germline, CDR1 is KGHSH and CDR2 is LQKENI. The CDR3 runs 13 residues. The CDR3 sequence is CASSNNPTGELFF. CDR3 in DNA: TGTGCCAGCTCCAACAACCCCACCGGGGAGCTGTTTTTT. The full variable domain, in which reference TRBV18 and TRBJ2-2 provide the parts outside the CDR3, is NAGVMQNPRHLVRRRGQEARLRCSPMKGHSHVYWYRQLPEEGLKFMVYLQKENIIDESGMPKERFSAEFPKEGPSILRIQQVVRGDSAAYFCASSNNPTGELFFGEGSRLTVL.

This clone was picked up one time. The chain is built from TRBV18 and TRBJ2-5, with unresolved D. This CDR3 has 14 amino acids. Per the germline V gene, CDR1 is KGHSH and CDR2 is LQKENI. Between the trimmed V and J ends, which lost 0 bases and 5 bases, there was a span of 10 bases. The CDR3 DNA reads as TGTGCCAGCTCACCACCCAGCCTCCAGGAGACCCAGTACTTC. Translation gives CASSPPSLQETQYF.

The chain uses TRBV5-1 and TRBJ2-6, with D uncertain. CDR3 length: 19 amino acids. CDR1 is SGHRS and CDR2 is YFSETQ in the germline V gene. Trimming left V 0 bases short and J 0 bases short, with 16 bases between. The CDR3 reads CASSLEPSRGPSGANVLTF. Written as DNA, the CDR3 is TGCGCCAGCAGCTTGGAACCTTCTAGAGGTCCCTCTGGGGCCAACGTCCTGACTTTC.

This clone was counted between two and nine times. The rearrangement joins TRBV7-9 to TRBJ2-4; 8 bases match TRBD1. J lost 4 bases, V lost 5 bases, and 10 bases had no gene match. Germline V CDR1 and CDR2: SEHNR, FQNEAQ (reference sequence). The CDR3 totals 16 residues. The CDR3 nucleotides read TGTGCCAGCAGCCCCCGGGAGACAGGGGAGAAAAACATTCAGTACTTC. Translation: CASSPRETGEKNIQYF.

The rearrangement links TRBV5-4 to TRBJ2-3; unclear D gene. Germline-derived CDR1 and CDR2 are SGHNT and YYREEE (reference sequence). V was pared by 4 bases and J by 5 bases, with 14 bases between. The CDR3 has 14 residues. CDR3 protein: CASSLGQVGDTQYF. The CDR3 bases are TGTGCCAGCAGCCTCGGGCAGGTAGGAGATACGCAGTATTTT.

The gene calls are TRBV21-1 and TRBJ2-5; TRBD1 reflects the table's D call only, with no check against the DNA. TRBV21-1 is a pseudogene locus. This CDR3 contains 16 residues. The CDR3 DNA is TGTGCCAGCAGCAAAGTAGGAGACAGGGGCCAAGAGACCCAGTACTTC. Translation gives CASSKVGDRGQETQYF.

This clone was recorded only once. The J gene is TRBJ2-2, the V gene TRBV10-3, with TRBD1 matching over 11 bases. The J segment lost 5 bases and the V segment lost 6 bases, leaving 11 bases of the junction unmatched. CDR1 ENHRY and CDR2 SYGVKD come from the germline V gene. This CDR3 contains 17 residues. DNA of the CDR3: TGTGCCATCAGGAAGGGACAGGGGGGGATGAATACCGGGGAGCTGTTTTTT. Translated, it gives CAIRKGQGGMNTGELFF.

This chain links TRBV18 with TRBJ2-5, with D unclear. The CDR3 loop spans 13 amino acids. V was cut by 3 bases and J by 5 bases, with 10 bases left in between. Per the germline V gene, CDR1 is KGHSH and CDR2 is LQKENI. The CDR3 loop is CASSPFERETQYF. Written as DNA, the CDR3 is TGTGCCAGCTCACCTTTCGAAAGGGAGACCCAGTACTTC. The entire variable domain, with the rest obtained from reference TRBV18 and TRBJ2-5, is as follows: NAGVMQNPRHLVRRRGQEARLRCSPMKGHSHVYWYRQLPEEGLKFMVYLQKENIIDESGMPKERFSAEFPKEGPSILRIQQVVRGDSAAYFCASSPFERETQYFGPGTRLLVL.

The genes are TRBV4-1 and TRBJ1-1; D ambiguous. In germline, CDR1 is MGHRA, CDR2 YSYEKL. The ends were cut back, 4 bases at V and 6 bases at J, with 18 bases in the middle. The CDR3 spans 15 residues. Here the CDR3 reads CASSPSPTKASEAFF. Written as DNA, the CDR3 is TGCGCCAGCAGCCCTTCTCCCACTAAGGCATCTGAAGCTTTCTTT.

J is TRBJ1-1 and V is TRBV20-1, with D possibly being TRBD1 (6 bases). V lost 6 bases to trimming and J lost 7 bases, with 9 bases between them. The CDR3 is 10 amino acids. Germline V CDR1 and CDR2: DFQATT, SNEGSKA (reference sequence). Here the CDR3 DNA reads TGCAGTGCGCCCAGGGGTGAAGCTTTCTTT. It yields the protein CSAPRGEAFF.

CDR3 bases: TGTGCCAGCAGTGTTCGGACAGACCTAGGCTCTGGGGCCAACGTCCTGACTTTC. It is translated as CASSVRTDLGSGANVLTF. The rearrangement links TRBV6-1 to TRBJ2-6; D may be TRBD1 (6 bases). V shed 4 bases and J shed 0 bases, with 16 bases lying between them. Germline-derived CDR1 and CDR2 are MNHNS and SASEGT. The CDR3 is 18 residues long.

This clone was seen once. In DNA, the CDR3 is TGTGCCAGCAGCATGACCGGGACGGAAAACACCGGGGAGCTGTTTTTT. Protein product: CASSMTGTENTGELFF. This rearrangement joins TRBV5-4 to TRBJ2-2; D tentatively reads TRBD1 or TRBD2 (5 bases each). This CDR3 has 16 amino acids. V lost 4 bases, J lost 2 bases, and 15 bases lay in between. The germline CDR1 and CDR2 sequences are SGHNT and YYREEE (reference sequence).